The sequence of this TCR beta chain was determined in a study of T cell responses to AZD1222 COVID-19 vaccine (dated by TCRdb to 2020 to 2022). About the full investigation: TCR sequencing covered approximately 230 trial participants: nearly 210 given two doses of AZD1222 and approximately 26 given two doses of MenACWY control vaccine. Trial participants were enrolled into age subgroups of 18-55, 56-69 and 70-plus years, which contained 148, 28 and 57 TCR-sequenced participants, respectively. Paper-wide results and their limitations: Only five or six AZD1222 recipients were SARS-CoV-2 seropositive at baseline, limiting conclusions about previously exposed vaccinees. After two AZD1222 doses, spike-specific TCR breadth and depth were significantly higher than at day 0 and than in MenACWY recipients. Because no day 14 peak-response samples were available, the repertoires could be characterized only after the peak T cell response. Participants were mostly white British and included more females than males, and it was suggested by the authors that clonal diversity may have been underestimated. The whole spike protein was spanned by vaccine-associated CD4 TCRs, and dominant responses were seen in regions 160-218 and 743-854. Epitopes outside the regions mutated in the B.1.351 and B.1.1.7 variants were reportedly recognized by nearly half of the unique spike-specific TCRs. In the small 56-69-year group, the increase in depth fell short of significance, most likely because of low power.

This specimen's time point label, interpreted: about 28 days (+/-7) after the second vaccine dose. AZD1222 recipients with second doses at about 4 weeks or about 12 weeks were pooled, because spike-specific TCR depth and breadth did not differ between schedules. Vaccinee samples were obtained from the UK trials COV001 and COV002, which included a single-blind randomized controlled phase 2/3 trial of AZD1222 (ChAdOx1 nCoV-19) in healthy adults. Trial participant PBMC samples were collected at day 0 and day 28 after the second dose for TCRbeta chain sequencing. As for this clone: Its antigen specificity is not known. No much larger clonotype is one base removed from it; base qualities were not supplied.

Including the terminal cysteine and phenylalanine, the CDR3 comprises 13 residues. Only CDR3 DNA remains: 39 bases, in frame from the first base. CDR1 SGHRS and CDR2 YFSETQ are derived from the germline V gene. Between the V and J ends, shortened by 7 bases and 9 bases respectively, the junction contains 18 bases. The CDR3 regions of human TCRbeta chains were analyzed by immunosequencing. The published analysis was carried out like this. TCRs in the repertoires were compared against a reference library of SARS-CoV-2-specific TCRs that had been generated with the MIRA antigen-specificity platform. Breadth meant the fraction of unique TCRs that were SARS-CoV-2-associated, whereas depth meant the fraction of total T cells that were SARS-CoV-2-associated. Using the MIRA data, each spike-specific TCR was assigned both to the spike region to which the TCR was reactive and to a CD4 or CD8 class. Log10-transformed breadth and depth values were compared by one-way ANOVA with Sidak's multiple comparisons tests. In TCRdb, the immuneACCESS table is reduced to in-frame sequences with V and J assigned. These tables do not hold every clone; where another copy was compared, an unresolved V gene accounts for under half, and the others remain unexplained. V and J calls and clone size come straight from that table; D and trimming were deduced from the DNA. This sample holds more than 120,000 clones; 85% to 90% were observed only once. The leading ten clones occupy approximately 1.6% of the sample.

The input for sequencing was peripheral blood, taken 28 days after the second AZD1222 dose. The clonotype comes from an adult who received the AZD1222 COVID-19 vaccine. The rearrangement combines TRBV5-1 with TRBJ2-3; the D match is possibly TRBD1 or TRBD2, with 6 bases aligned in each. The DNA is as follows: TGCGCCAGCCTCCCTGGGGGCGGAGGGACGCAGTATTTT. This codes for CASLPGGGGTQYF.